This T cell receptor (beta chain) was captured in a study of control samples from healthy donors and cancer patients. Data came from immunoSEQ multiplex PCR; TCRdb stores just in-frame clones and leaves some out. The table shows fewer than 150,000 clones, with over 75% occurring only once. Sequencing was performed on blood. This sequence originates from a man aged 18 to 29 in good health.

CDR3: CASSGQGGTNEKLFF. As DNA, the CDR3 is TGTGCCAGCTCCGGACAGGGCGGAACTAATGAAAAACTGTTTTTT. The rearrangement links TRBV18 to TRBJ1-4, with 8 bases fitting TRBD1. V lost 6 bases, J lost 1 base, and 4 bases stayed unmatched. Germline lookup yields CDR1 KGHSH and CDR2 LQKENI. The CDR3 sequence is 15 residues long.